The 4 T cell receptor beta chains reported below all come from one sample, sequenced in a study of blood T cell repertoires in COVID-19. Only in-frame clones appear in the TCRdb table, and some are missing; sequencing was by immunoSEQ multiplex PCR. The data show approximately 400,000 clones, with around 86% seen just once and approximately 5.4% held by the top ten. The sequenced sample consisted of PBMCs or T cells enriched from blood (not recorded which). These receptors came from a woman aged 50 to 60 who had recovered from COVID-19.

CDR3 region: CAIRTNVDYGYTF. DNA for the CDR3: TGTGCCATCAGGACAAACGTCGACTATGGCTACACCTTC. This sequence joins TRBV10-3 and TRBJ1-2; D is unresolved. Trimming cost V 6 bases and J 3 bases, with 11 bases left between them. In germline, CDR1 is ENHRY, CDR2 SYGVKD. There are 13 residues in the CDR3.

The V and J genes are TRBV19 and TRBJ1-2; TRBD1 matches at 8 bases. V lost 3 bases, J lost 1 base, and 4 bases stayed unmatched. Germline V gives CDR1 LNHDA, CDR2 SQIVND (reference sequence). The CDR3 consists of 15 residues. The CDR3 spells CASSIPGQVNYGYTF. In nucleotides, the CDR3 is TGTGCCAGTAGTATCCCGGGACAGGTTAACTATGGCTACACCTTC.

J is TRBJ1-1 and V is TRBV6-2 or TRBV6-3; 7 nucleotides agree with TRBD1. The CDR3 covers 15 residues. Germline CDR1 MNHEY, CDR2 SVGEGT. V shed 0 bases and J 2 bases; nucleotides not matched to a gene: 3. For the CDR3, the DNA is TGTGCCAGCAGTTACTCCCGACAGGGTAACACTGAAGCTTTCTTT. It translates to CASSYSRQGNTEAFF.

A few counts support this clone. The rearrangement joins TRBV19 to TRBJ2-4; 12 bases map to TRBD2. CDR3 length: 15 residues. V was pared by 2 bases and J by 7 bases, with 3 bases of the junction left unmatched. Looked up from germline, CDR1 is LNHDA and CDR2 is SQIVND (reference sequence). CDR3 in amino acids: CASSIRLAGVNIQYF. In DNA, the CDR3 is TGTGCCAGTAGTATACGACTAGCGGGGGTGAACATTCAGTACTTC.